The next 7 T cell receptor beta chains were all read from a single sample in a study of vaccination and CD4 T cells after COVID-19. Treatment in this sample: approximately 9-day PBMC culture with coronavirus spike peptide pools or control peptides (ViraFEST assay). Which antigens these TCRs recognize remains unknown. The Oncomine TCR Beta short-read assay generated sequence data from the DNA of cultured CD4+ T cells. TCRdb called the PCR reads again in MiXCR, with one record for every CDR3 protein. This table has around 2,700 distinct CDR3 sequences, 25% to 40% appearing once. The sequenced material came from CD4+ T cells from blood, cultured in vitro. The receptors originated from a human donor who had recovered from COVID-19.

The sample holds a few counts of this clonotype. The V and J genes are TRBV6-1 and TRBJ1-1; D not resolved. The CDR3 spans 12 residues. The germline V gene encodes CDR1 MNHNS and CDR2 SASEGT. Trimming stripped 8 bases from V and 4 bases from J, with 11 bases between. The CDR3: CASVPGRTEAFF. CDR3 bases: TGTGCCAGCGTACCGGGTCGCACTGAAGCTTTCTTT.

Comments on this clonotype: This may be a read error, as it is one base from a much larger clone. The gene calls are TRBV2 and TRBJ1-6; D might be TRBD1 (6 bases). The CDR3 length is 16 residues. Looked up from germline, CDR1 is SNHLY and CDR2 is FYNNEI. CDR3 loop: CASSLGGTSVGSLLHF. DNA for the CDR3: TGTGCCAGCAGCCTAGGGGGGACATCGGTTGGTTCACTCCTCCACTTT.

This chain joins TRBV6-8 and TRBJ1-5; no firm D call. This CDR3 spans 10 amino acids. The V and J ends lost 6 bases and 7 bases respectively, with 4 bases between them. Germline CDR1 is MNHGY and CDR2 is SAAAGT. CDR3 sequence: CASSLQPQHF. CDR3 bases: TGTGCCAGCAGCCTGCAGCCCCAGCATTTT.

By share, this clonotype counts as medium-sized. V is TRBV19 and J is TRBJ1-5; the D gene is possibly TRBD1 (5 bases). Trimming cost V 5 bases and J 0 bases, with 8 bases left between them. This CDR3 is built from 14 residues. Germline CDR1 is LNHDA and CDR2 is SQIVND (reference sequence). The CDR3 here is CASSRGDSNQPQHF. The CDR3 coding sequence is TGTGCCAGTAGTCGAGGGGATAGCAATCAGCCCCAGCATTTT. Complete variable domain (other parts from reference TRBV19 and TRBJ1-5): DGGITQSPKYLFRKEGQNVTLSCEQNLNHDAMYWYRQDPGQGLRLIYYSQIVNDFQKGDIAEGYSVSREKKESFPLTVTSAQKNPTAFYLCASSRGDSNQPQHFGDGTRLSIL.

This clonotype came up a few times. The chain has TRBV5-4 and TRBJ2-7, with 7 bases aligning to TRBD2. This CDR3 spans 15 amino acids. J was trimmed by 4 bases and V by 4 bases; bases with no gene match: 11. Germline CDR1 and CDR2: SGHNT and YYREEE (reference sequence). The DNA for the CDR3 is TGTGCCAGCAGCCAGAGGTGGGGGGGTCAATACGAGCAGTACTTC. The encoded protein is CASSQRWGGQYEQYF.

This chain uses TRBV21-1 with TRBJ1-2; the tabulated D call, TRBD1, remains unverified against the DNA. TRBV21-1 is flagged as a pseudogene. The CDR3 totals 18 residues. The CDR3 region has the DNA TGTGCCAGCAGCAAAGGGGGGACAGGGCGCAGTTATAACTATGGCTACACCTTC. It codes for CASSKGGTGRSYNYGYTF.

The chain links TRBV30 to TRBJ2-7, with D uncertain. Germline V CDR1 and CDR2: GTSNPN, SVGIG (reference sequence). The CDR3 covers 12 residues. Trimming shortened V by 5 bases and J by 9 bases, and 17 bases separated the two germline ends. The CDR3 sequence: CAWAPDLSGQYF. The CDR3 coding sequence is TGTGCCTGGGCCCCGGACCTGTCGGGGCAGTACTTC.